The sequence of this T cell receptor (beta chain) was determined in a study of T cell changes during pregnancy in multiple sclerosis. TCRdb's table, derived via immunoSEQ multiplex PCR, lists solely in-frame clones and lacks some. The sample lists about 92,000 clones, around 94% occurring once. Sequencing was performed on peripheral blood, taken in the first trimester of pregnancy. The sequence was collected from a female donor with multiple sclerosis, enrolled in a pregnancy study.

The CDR3 loop is CASSLSPQGATEAFF. CDR3 DNA sequence: TGTGCCAGCAGCTTGTCCCCACAGGGGGCTACTGAAGCTTTCTTT. The chain carries TRBV5-6 and TRBJ1-1, with 9 bases matching TRBD1. The CDR3 consists of 15 residues. The V gene's germline CDR1 is SGHDT and CDR2 YYEEEE. J lost 5 bases, V lost 1 base, and 6 bases had no gene match.